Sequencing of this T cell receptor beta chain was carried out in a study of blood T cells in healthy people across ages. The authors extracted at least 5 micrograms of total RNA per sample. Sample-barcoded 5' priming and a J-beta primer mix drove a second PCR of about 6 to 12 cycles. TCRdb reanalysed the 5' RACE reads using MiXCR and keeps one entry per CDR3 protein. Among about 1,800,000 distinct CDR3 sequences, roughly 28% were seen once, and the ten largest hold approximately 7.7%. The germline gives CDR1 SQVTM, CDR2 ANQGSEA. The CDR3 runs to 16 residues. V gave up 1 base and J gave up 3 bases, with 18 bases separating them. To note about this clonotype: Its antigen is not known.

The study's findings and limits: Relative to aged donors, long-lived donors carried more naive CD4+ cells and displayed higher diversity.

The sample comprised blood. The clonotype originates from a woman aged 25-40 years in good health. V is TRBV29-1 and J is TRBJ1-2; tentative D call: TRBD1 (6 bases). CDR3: CSVEASPNRADYGYTF. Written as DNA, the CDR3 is TGCAGCGTTGAAGCCAGCCCAAACAGGGCTGACTATGGCTACACCTTC.